This T cell receptor (beta chain) was recovered during a study of blood T cell repertoires in COVID-19. As processed by the authors: Amplifying reference gene primers gave estimates of nucleated cell counts. The table came from immunoSEQ multiplex PCR; TCRdb's copy has only in-frame clones and leaves some out. Clone size and the V and J calls come from that table; the DNA yielded D and trimming. The sample lists around 200,000 clones, about 87% occurring once. This clone has more than one count but fewer than ten. In terms of age and location, participants ranged from about 18 to 90 years and lived in about 25 US areas. Cohorts were determined from participant-reported clinical history. Donors of Cohort 3 who recovered were those that had two negative PCRs, clearance, or symptom resolution. Germline CDR1 MGHDK, CDR2 SYGVNS. This CDR3 contains 15 residues. V was pared by 2 bases and J by 4 bases, with 14 bases between.

This TCR was recovered from a man aged 30-40 years who had recovered from COVID-19. The V gene is TRBV25-1, the J gene TRBJ1-2, with D maybe TRBD1 (6 bases). Source material: PBMCs or T cells enriched from blood (not recorded which). The CDR3 DNA sequence: TGTGCCAGCAGTGAACAAGGGGGTAAAACCTATGGCTACACCTTC. This encodes CASSEQGGKTYGYTF.